This is a list of T cell receptor beta chains from one sample in a study of glioma-infiltrating T cells after dendritic cell vaccination. Some clones are missing from TCRdb's copy, which holds only in-frame ones; the method was immunoSEQ multiplex PCR. The data hold tens of thousands of clones, with over 75% observed a single time. Sample: blood, taken after dendritic cell vaccination. These receptors came from a human donor with glioblastoma. The CDR3 runs from the conserved cysteine through the conserved F or W. The D gene is left open where the match is weak. Rows give clone size only sometimes, using once, few, many, or a class for an expanded clone.

clone size: -
D gene: -
J gene: TRBJ1-2
V gene: TRBV29-1
CDR3 protein: CSVEESGRSYGYTF
CDR3 DNA: TGCAGCGTTGAAGAATCCGGGAGATCCTATGGCTACACCTTC

clone size: -
D gene: -
J gene: TRBJ1-1
V gene: TRBV9
CDR3 protein: CASSPSPRHPNTEAFF
CDR3 DNA: TGTGCCAGCAGCCCAAGTCCCCGACACCCGAACACTGAAGCTTTCTTT

clone size: -
D gene: -
J gene: TRBJ1-4
V gene: TRBV4-1
CDR3 protein: CASSGVQANNEKLFF
CDR3 DNA: TGCGCCAGCAGCGGCGTCCAGGCCAATAATGAAAAACTGTTTTTT

clone size: -
D gene: -
J gene: TRBJ1-1
V gene: TRBV19
CDR3 protein: CASRKLQVGDTEAFF
CDR3 DNA: TGTGCCAGTAGAAAATTACAGGTCGGTGACACTGAAGCTTTCTTT

clone size: -
D gene: TRBD1
J gene: TRBJ1-1
V gene: TRBV5-1
CDR3 protein: CASSQDRVEAFF
CDR3 DNA: TGCGCCAGCAGCCAGGACAGGGTTGAAGCTTTCTTT

clone size: -
D gene: TRBD2
J gene: TRBJ2-1
V gene: TRBV5-4
CDR3 protein: CASRAMGGGNEQFF
CDR3 DNA: TGTGCCAGCAGGGCGATGGGGGGAGGGAATGAGCAGTTCTTC

clone size: -
D gene: TRBD2
J gene: TRBJ2-1
V gene: TRBV5-1
CDR3 protein: CASRGGSSGANEQFF
CDR3 DNA: TGCGCCAGCCGCGGAGGGTCTAGCGGGGCTAATGAGCAGTTCTTC

clone size: once
D gene: -
J gene: TRBJ1-1
V gene: TRBV11-3
CDR3 protein: CASSLERGTEAFF
CDR3 DNA: TGTGCCAGCAGCTTAGAAAGAGGGACTGAAGCTTTCTTT

clone size: -
D gene: -
J gene: TRBJ2-2
V gene: TRBV10-3
CDR3 protein: CAISEADWAGELFF
CDR3 DNA: TGTGCCATCAGTGAGGCGGATTGGGCCGGGGAGCTGTTTTTT

clone size: -
D gene: -
J gene: TRBJ2-3
V gene: TRBV27
CDR3 protein: CASSLTDTQYF
CDR3 DNA: TGTGCCAGCAGTCTCACAGATACGCAGTATTTT

clone size: -
D gene: -
J gene: TRBJ1-5
V gene: TRBV15
CDR3 protein: CATSRGQGRVQPQHF
CDR3 DNA: TGTGCCACCAGCAGAGGTCAGGGGCGGGTGCAGCCCCAGCATTTT

clone size: -
D gene: -
J gene: TRBJ1-3
V gene: TRBV5-1
CDR3 protein: CASSYAGPNSGNTIYF
CDR3 DNA: TGCGCCAGCAGCTATGCGGGACCCAACTCTGGAAACACCATATATTTT

clone size: -
D gene: -
J gene: TRBJ2-3
V gene: TRBV5-4
CDR3 protein: CASSLDSTQTTDTQYF
CDR3 DNA: TGTGCCAGCAGCTTGGACTCGACTCAGACCACAGATACGCAGTATTTT

clone size: -
D gene: -
J gene: TRBJ1-1
V gene: TRBV7-9
CDR3 protein: CASSTTVSEAFF
CDR3 DNA: TGTGCCAGCAGCACGACAGTGTCTGAAGCTTTCTTT

clone size: -
D gene: -
J gene: TRBJ1-1
V gene: TRBV30
CDR3 protein: CAWSVRGPTEAFF
CDR3 DNA: TGTGCCTGGAGTGTAAGGGGTCCCACTGAAGCTTTCTTT

clone size: -
D gene: -
J gene: TRBJ2-3
V gene: TRBV10-3
CDR3 protein: CAIRTAVTDTQYF
CDR3 DNA: TGTGCCATAAGGACAGCCGTCACAGATACGCAGTATTTT

clone size: few
D gene: TRBD1
J gene: TRBJ2-1
V gene: TRBV13
CDR3 protein: CASSDTTDRGDNEQFF
CDR3 DNA: TGTGCCAGCAGCGATACCACGGACAGGGGTGACAATGAGCAGTTCTTC

clone size: many
D gene: -
J gene: TRBJ1-2
V gene: TRBV6-6
CDR3 protein: CASSPGQHGYTF
CDR3 DNA: TGTGCCAGCAGCCCGGGACAACATGGCTACACCTTC

clone size: -
D gene: TRBD1
J gene: TRBJ1-5
V gene: TRBV29-1
CDR3 protein: CSVEVRDRVRQPQHF
CDR3 DNA: TGCAGCGTTGAAGTCCGGGACAGGGTGCGGCAGCCCCAGCATTTT

clone size: -
D gene: -
J gene: TRBJ2-3
V gene: TRBV5-1
CDR3 protein: CASSLASGITDTQYF
CDR3 DNA: TGCGCCAGCAGCTTGGCCAGCGGAATCACAGATACGCAGTATTTT

clone size: -
D gene: TRBD1
J gene: TRBJ1-5
V gene: TRBV6-1
CDR3 protein: CASSEAIQGGGNQPQHF
CDR3 DNA: TGTGCCAGCAGTGAAGCGATACAGGGGGGGGGCAATCAGCCCCAGCATTTT

clone size: -
D gene: -
J gene: TRBJ1-1
V gene: TRBV25-1
CDR3 protein: CASSEWGQFEAFF
CDR3 DNA: TGTGCCAGCAGTGAATGGGGCCAGTTTGAAGCTTTCTTT

clone size: once
D gene: -
J gene: TRBJ2-1
V gene: TRBV6-5
CDR3 protein: CASSSPVSPKQFF
CDR3 DNA: TGTGCCAGCAGTTCCCCCGTTAGCCCGAAGCAGTTCTTC

clone size: -
D gene: TRBD1
J gene: TRBJ1-4
V gene: TRBV7-9
CDR3 protein: CASSRWTGDNEKLFF
CDR3 DNA: TGTGCCAGCAGCCGATGGACAGGAGATAATGAAAAACTGTTTTTT

clone size: -
D gene: TRBD2
J gene: TRBJ2-1
V gene: TRBV5-6
CDR3 protein: CASSLAALAGREQFF
CDR3 DNA: TGTGCCAGCAGCTTGGCCGCGCTAGCGGGACGTGAGCAGTTCTTC